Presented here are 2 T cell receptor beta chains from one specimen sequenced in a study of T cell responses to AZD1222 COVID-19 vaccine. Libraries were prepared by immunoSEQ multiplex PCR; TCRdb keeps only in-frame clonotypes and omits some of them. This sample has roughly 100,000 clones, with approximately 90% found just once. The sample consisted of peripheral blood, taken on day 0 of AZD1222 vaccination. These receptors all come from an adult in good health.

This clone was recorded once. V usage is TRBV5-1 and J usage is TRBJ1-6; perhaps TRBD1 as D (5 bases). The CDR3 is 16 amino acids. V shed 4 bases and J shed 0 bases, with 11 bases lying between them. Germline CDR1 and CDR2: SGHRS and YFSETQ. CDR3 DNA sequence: TGCGCCAGCAGCGGGGACCTTAGCTCCTATAATTCACCCCTCCACTTT. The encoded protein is CASSGDLSSYNSPLHF.

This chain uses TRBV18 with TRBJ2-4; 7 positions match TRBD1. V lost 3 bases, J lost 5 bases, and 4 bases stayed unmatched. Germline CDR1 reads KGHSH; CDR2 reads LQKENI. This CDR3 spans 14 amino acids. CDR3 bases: TGTGCCAGCTCACCTGTTACAGGGGAAAACATTCAGTACTTC. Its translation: CASSPVTGENIQYF.